These T cell receptor beta chains were read from a single sample in a study of T cell repertoires in cytomegalovirus infection. TCRdb ran MiXCR on the reads and lists one entry per CDR3 protein. Of some 150,000 distinct CDR3 sequences in the sample, about 6.1% were seen once. The specimen was PBMCs. These receptor sequences come from a human donor in good health (CMV status not recorded). Some clones in this sample may be carry-over from other donors' samples. The CDR3 runs from the conserved cysteine through the conserved F or W. Each record gives: V gene, clone size, J gene, D gene, CDR3 protein, CDR3 DNA. A D gene is named only where the DNA matches it firmly. Clone size, where shown, is once, few, many, or a class for clones that have expanded.

v_call: TRBV20-1
clone_size: few
j_call: TRBJ1-2
d_call: .
cdr3_aa: CSASLTAHYGYTF
cdr3_nt: TGCAGTGCTAGCCTGACAGCCCACTATGGCTACACCTTC

v_call: TRBV6-2/TRBV6-3
clone_size: few
j_call: TRBJ2-3
d_call: TRBD1
cdr3_aa: CASRGQGEDTQYF
cdr3_nt: TGTGCCAGCAGGGGACAGGGGGAAGATACGCAGTATTTT

v_call: TRBV5-4
clone_size: few
j_call: TRBJ1-2
d_call: .
cdr3_aa: CASSLRGRSTYGYTF
cdr3_nt: TGTGCCAGCAGCTTGAGGGGACGGAGTACCTATGGCTACACCTTC

v_call: TRBV7-6
clone_size: .
j_call: TRBJ1-2
d_call: TRBD1
cdr3_aa: CASSFSWGGMGQNDGYTF
cdr3_nt: TGTGCCAGCAGCTTTTCGTGGGGGGGTATGGGACAGAACGACGGCTACACCTTC

v_call: TRBV11-2
clone_size: few
j_call: TRBJ1-1
d_call: .
cdr3_aa: CASSLNYRDGGTEAFF
cdr3_nt: TGTGCCAGCAGCTTAAACTACAGGGATGGAGGCACTGAAGCTTTCTTT

v_call: TRBV7-2
clone_size: many
j_call: TRBJ1-5
d_call: TRBD1
cdr3_aa: CASSLGQGFSNQPQHF
cdr3_nt: TGTGCCAGCAGCTTAGGACAGGGCTTTAGCAATCAGCCCCAGCATTTT

v_call: TRBV5-4
clone_size: .
j_call: TRBJ2-4
d_call: .
cdr3_aa: CASSLAPGTAKNIQYF
cdr3_nt: TGTGCCAGCAGCTTGGCCCCCGGGACGGCCAAAAACATTCAGTACTTC

v_call: TRBV5-1
clone_size: many
j_call: TRBJ1-1
d_call: .
cdr3_aa: CASSLDTGRINTEAFF
cdr3_nt: TGCGCCAGCAGCCTCGATACAGGGAGAATCAACACTGAAGCTTTCTTT

v_call: TRBV29-1
clone_size: .
j_call: TRBJ2-7
d_call: TRBD2
cdr3_aa: CSVEGLAGESSYEQYF
cdr3_nt: TGCAGCGTTGAGGGGCTAGCGGGGGAGAGCTCCTACGAGCAGTACTTC

v_call: TRBV20-1
clone_size: .
j_call: TRBJ1-1
d_call: .
cdr3_aa: CSATGMNTEAFF
cdr3_nt: TGCAGTGCTACAGGGATGAACACTGAAGCTTTCTTT

v_call: TRBV10-3
clone_size: few
j_call: TRBJ1-1
d_call: .
cdr3_aa: CAISERVNTEAFF
cdr3_nt: TGTGCCATCAGCGAAAGAGTGAACACTGAAGCTTTCTTT

v_call: TRBV4-2
clone_size: many
j_call: TRBJ1-1
d_call: .
cdr3_aa: CASSKTGTGDTEAFF
cdr3_nt: TGTGCCAGCAGTAAAACCGGGACGGGGGACACTGAAGCTTTCTTT

v_call: TRBV18
clone_size: many
j_call: TRBJ1-4
d_call: TRBD1
cdr3_aa: CASSATRDSNEKLFF
cdr3_nt: TGTGCCAGCTCAGCGACCCGGGACAGTAATGAAAAACTGTTTTTT

v_call: TRBV7-2
clone_size: many
j_call: TRBJ2-3
d_call: TRBD2
cdr3_aa: CASSSSGLAGTGDTQYF
cdr3_nt: TGTGCCAGCAGCTCTTCGGGACTAGCGGGGACCGGAGATACGCAGTATTTT

v_call: TRBV7-8
clone_size: many
j_call: TRBJ1-1
d_call: .
cdr3_aa: CASMGPSSLGTEAFF
cdr3_nt: TGTGCCAGCATGGGACCCTCCAGTTTAGGGACTGAAGCTTTCTTT

v_call: TRBV7-8
clone_size: many
j_call: TRBJ2-3
d_call: .
cdr3_aa: CASSPTGHHTDTQYF
cdr3_nt: TGTGCCAGCAGCCCGACAGGCCATCACACAGATACGCAGTATTTT

v_call: TRBV5-1
clone_size: .
j_call: TRBJ2-3
d_call: .
cdr3_aa: CASSLGLGTFTDTQYF
cdr3_nt: TGCGCCAGCAGCTTGGGGCTCGGGACTTTCACAGATACGCAGTATTTT

v_call: TRBV2
clone_size: many
j_call: TRBJ2-1
d_call: TRBD1
cdr3_aa: CASSAGTGGSNEQFF
cdr3_nt: TGTGCCAGCAGTGCCGGGACAGGGGGCTCAAATGAGCAGTTCTTC

v_call: TRBV20-1
clone_size: many
j_call: TRBJ1-5
d_call: TRBD1
cdr3_aa: CSARDRTGDQPQHF
cdr3_nt: TGCAGTGCTAGAGATCGGACAGGGGATCAGCCCCAGCATTTT

v_call: TRBV29-1
clone_size: .
j_call: TRBJ1-2
d_call: TRBD1
cdr3_aa: CSVERTGNYGYTF
cdr3_nt: TGCAGCGTTGAACGGACAGGGAACTATGGCTACACCTTC

v_call: TRBV7-4
clone_size: few
j_call: TRBJ1-5
d_call: TRBD1
cdr3_aa: CASSATGVPGQAQHF
cdr3_nt: TGTGCCAGCAGCGCAACAGGGGTTCCCGGGCAAGCCCAGCATTTT

v_call: TRBV28
clone_size: many
j_call: TRBJ1-2
d_call: TRBD1
cdr3_aa: CASNRLLTQGRSYGYTF
cdr3_nt: TGTGCCAGCAACCGGCTGTTGACACAGGGGAGAAGCTATGGCTACACCTTC

v_call: TRBV2
clone_size: .
j_call: TRBJ1-5
d_call: .
cdr3_aa: CARSRGGEGDQPQHF
cdr3_nt: TGTGCCAGGAGTCGTGGAGGGGAGGGGGATCAGCCCCAGCATTTT

v_call: TRBV7-2
clone_size: many
j_call: TRBJ1-2
d_call: .
cdr3_aa: CASSLAGGGYGYTF
cdr3_nt: TGTGCCAGCAGCTTAGCCGGAGGGGGGTATGGCTACACCTTC

v_call: TRBV7-2
clone_size: many
j_call: TRBJ1-5
d_call: TRBD1
cdr3_aa: CASNVGQGANQPQHF
cdr3_nt: TGTGCCAGCAACGTCGGACAGGGGGCGAATCAGCCCCAGCATTTT

v_call: TRBV7-2
clone_size: few
j_call: TRBJ1-1
d_call: .
cdr3_aa: CASSAQGSSSAEAFF
cdr3_nt: TGTGCCAGCAGCGCCCAGGGCAGCTCTTCCGCAGAAGCTTTCTTT

v_call: TRBV2
clone_size: few
j_call: TRBJ2-5
d_call: TRBD2
cdr3_aa: CASMAGGIETQYF
cdr3_nt: TGTGCCAGCATGGCGGGGGGAATAGAGACCCAGTACTTC

v_call: TRBV10-3
clone_size: many
j_call: TRBJ1-1
d_call: .
cdr3_aa: CAISGNLGAEAFF
cdr3_nt: TGTGCCATCAGTGGTAATTTGGGGGCTGAAGCTTTCTTT

v_call: TRBV7-2
clone_size: many
j_call: TRBJ1-4
d_call: .
cdr3_aa: CASSLRQAATNEKLFF
cdr3_nt: TGTGCCAGCAGCTTAAGACAAGCGGCAACTAATGAAAAACTGTTTTTT

v_call: TRBV29-1
clone_size: .
j_call: TRBJ1-2
d_call: .
cdr3_aa: CSVVATDWGYTF
cdr3_nt: TGCAGCGTTGTGGCGACAGATTGGGGCTACACCTTC

v_call: TRBV7-8
clone_size: many
j_call: TRBJ2-3
d_call: TRBD2
cdr3_aa: CASSLVSGTSGGSRTLQRSDTQYF
cdr3_nt: TGTGCCAGCAGCTTAGTATCTGGGACTAGCGGGGGTTCTCGAACCCTACAACGCTCAGATACGCAGTATTTT

v_call: TRBV7-2
clone_size: many
j_call: TRBJ2-2
d_call: .
cdr3_aa: CASSTQRAGELFF
cdr3_nt: TGTGCCAGCAGCACTCAAAGGGCCGGGGAGCTGTTTTTT

v_call: TRBV11-1
clone_size: few
j_call: TRBJ2-1
d_call: TRBD2
cdr3_aa: CASSLTSGEQFF
cdr3_nt: TGTGCCAGCAGCCTGACTAGCGGTGAGCAGTTCTTC

v_call: TRBV29-1
clone_size: few
j_call: TRBJ1-1
d_call: TRBD1
cdr3_aa: CSVGPGQGYTEAFF
cdr3_nt: TGCAGCGTTGGACCGGGACAGGGGTACACTGAAGCTTTCTTT

v_call: TRBV7-9
clone_size: many
j_call: TRBJ2-3
d_call: .
cdr3_aa: CASSLAGNTQYF
cdr3_nt: TGTGCCAGCAGCTTAGCAGGAAATACGCAGTATTTT

v_call: TRBV5-6
clone_size: many
j_call: TRBJ2-3
d_call: .
cdr3_aa: CASSSTVFRIRTDTQYF
cdr3_nt: TGTGCCAGCAGCTCGACAGTTTTCCGAATTCGAACAGATACGCAGTATTTT

v_call: TRBV24-1
clone_size: many
j_call: TRBJ2-1
d_call: .
cdr3_aa: CATSDPRAGASYNEQFF
cdr3_nt: TGTGCCACCAGTGATCCGAGGGCAGGGGCGTCCTACAATGAGCAGTTCTTC

v_call: TRBV5-1
clone_size: few
j_call: TRBJ2-1
d_call: TRBD1
cdr3_aa: CASSALQGRSYNEQFF
cdr3_nt: TGCGCCAGCAGCGCCTTACAGGGGCGCTCCTACAATGAGCAGTTCTTC

v_call: TRBV3-1
clone_size: .
j_call: TRBJ2-1
d_call: TRBD2
cdr3_aa: CASSQQSGAYNEQFF
cdr3_nt: TGTGCCAGCAGCCAACAAAGCGGGGCCTACAATGAGCAGTTCTTC

v_call: TRBV11-2
clone_size: .
j_call: TRBJ2-5
d_call: TRBD1
cdr3_aa: CASSLLGTEETQYF
cdr3_nt: TGTGCCAGCAGCTTACTAGGGACAGAAGAGACCCAGTACTTC

v_call: TRBV19
clone_size: .
j_call: TRBJ2-1
d_call: TRBD2
cdr3_aa: CASGRGVYNEQFF
cdr3_nt: TGTGCCAGCGGGCGGGGGGTTTACAATGAGCAGTTCTTC

v_call: TRBV7-2
clone_size: many
j_call: TRBJ2-7
d_call: .
cdr3_aa: CASSLTRTGDSYEQYF
cdr3_nt: TGTGCCAGCAGCTTGACTAGGACAGGCGACTCCTACGAGCAGTACTTC

v_call: TRBV2
clone_size: .
j_call: TRBJ2-2
d_call: TRBD1
cdr3_aa: CASRTGQGNTGELFF
cdr3_nt: TGTGCCAGCAGGACGGGACAGGGGAACACCGGGGAGCTGTTTTTT

v_call: TRBV2
clone_size: many
j_call: TRBJ2-3
d_call: TRBD2
cdr3_aa: CASSPTSGDTDTQYF
cdr3_nt: TGTGCCAGCAGTCCGACTAGCGGGGACACAGATACGCAGTATTTT

v_call: TRBV12-3/TRBV12-4
clone_size: many
j_call: TRBJ2-2
d_call: .
cdr3_aa: CASSPTLSVATPGELFF
cdr3_nt: TGTGCCAGCAGCCCAACCTTGTCCGTGGCCACCCCCGGGGAGCTGTTTTTT

v_call: TRBV7-2
clone_size: many
j_call: TRBJ2-3
d_call: .
cdr3_aa: CASSLGDSTTDTQYF
cdr3_nt: TGTGCCAGCAGCTTAGGGGACTCCACCACAGATACGCAGTATTTT

v_call: TRBV7-9
clone_size: many
j_call: TRBJ1-4
d_call: .
cdr3_aa: CASSAGREVEKLFF
cdr3_nt: TGTGCCAGCAGCGCCGGACGGGAGGTTGAAAAACTGTTTTTT

v_call: TRBV7-6
clone_size: many
j_call: TRBJ2-1
d_call: TRBD1
cdr3_aa: CASSLKPGGSYNEQFF
cdr3_nt: TGTGCCAGCAGCTTAAAACCAGGGGGCTCCTACAATGAGCAGTTCTTC

v_call: TRBV6-2/TRBV6-3
clone_size: many
j_call: TRBJ1-5
d_call: TRBD1
cdr3_aa: CASSYDRANQPQHF
cdr3_nt: TGTGCCAGCAGTTACGACAGGGCGAATCAGCCCCAGCATTTT

v_call: TRBV7-3
clone_size: many
j_call: TRBJ2-5
d_call: TRBD1
cdr3_aa: CASSRHGQGEETQYF
cdr3_nt: TGTGCCAGCAGCCGCCACGGACAGGGTGAAGAGACCCAGTACTTC

v_call: TRBV28
clone_size: many
j_call: TRBJ1-4
d_call: TRBD1
cdr3_aa: CASSFFQGGGREYEKLFF
cdr3_nt: TGTGCCAGCAGTTTTTTTCAGGGGGGGGGAAGGGAATATGAAAAACTGTTTTTT

v_call: TRBV7-2
clone_size: many
j_call: TRBJ2-3
d_call: .
cdr3_aa: CASSLGVVGEYTQYF
cdr3_nt: TGTGCCAGCAGCTTAGGGGTGGTCGGGGAGTATACGCAGTATTTT

v_call: TRBV5-1
clone_size: few
j_call: TRBJ2-3
d_call: .
cdr3_aa: CASSPDGPYSTDTQYF
cdr3_nt: TGCGCCAGCAGCCCGGACGGACCATATAGCACAGATACGCAGTATTTT

v_call: TRBV10-2
clone_size: .
j_call: TRBJ2-3
d_call: .
cdr3_aa: CASSDPGGGGPGGTDTQYF
cdr3_nt: TGCGCCAGCAGTGACCCCGGAGGGGGGGGGCCTGGTGGCACAGATACGCAGTATTTT

v_call: TRBV10-3
clone_size: many
j_call: TRBJ1-1
d_call: .
cdr3_aa: CAITSTGNTEAFF
cdr3_nt: TGTGCCATCACCTCGACAGGGAACACTGAAGCTTTCTTT

v_call: TRBV5-1
clone_size: many
j_call: TRBJ2-1
d_call: TRBD2
cdr3_aa: CASSPWGGNNEQFF
cdr3_nt: TGCGCCAGCAGCCCATGGGGGGGGAACAATGAGCAGTTCTTC